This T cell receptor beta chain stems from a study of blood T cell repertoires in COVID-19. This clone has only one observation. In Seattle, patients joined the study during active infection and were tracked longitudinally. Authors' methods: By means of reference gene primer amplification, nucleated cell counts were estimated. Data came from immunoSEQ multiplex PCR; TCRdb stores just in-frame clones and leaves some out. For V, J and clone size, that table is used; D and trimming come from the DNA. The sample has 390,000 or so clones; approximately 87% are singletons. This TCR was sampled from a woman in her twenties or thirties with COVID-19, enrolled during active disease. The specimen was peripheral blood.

In DNA form, the CDR3 reads TGTGCCAGCAGTTGGCAGGGAAGTGTCTATGGCTACACCTTC. Protein sequence: CASSWQGSVYGYTF. The chain is built from TRBV27 and TRBJ1-2, with D maybe TRBD1 (5 bases). Trimming left V 4 bases short and J 4 bases short, with 13 bases between. Per the germline V gene, CDR1 is MNHEY and CDR2 is SMNVEV (reference sequence). The CDR3 contains 14 residues.